This T cell receptor beta chain was sequenced in a study of shared clonotypes between healthy human individuals. Regarding the study as a whole: Having only a few donors restricted how much genetic and exposure-history diversity was captured.

Naive CD8 populations comprised CD45RO-negative cells positively selected for CCR7, excluding terminally differentiated effector memory CD45RA+ cells. This CDR3 is built from 15 residues. In germline, CDR1 is MGHRA, CDR2 YSYEKL. The V segment lost 3 bases and the J segment 3 bases; nucleotides outside the gene matches: 6. Details on this clone: Antigen specificity is unknown.

Using immunoSEQ multiplex PCR, the repertoire was profiled, and TCRdb retains in-frame clones only, with some absent. The sample lists around 2,000,000 clones; approximately 94% were seen once. The sample taken for sequencing was naive CD8+ T cells from PBMCs. The V call is TRBV4-1, the J call TRBJ2-7; 9 nucleotides match TRBD2. The sequence derives from a man aged 18 to 35 in good health. Some clones in this sample may be carry-over from other donors' samples. CDR3 amino acids: CASSHRLAGLYEQYF. In nucleotides, the CDR3 is TGCGCCAGCAGCCATAGGCTAGCGGGGCTCTACGAGCAGTACTTC.